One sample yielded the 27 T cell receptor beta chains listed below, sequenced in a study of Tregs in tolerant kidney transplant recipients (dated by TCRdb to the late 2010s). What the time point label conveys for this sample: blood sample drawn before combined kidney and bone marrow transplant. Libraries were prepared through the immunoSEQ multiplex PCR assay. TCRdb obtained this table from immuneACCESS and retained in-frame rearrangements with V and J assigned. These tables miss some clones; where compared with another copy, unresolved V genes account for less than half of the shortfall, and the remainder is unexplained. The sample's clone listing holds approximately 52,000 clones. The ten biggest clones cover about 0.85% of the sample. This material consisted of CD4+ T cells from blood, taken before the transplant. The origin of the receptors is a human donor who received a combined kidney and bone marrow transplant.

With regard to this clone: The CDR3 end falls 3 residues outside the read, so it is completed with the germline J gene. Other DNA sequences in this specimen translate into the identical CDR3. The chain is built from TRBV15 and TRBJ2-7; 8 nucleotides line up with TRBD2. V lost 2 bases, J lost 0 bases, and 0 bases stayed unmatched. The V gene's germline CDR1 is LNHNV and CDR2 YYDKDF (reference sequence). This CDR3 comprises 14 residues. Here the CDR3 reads CATSRSGSSYEQYF. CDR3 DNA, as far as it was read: TGTGCCACCAGCAGAAGCGGGAGCTCCTACGAG.

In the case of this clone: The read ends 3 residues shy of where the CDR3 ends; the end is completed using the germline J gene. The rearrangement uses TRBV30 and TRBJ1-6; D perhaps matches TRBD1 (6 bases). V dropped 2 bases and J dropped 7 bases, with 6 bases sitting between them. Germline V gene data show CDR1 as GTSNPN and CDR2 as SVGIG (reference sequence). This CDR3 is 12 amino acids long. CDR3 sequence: CAWSTGNSPLHF. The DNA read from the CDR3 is TGTGCCTGGAGTACAGGGAATTCACCC.

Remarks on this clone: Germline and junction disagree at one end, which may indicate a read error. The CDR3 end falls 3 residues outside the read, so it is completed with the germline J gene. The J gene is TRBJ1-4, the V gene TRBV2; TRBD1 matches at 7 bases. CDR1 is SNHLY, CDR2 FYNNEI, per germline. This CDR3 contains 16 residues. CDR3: CASRPTGRSSNGKLFF. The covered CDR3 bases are TGTGCCAGCAGGCCGACAGGGCGTTCCTCTAATGGAAAA. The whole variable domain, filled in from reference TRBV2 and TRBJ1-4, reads EPEVTQTPSHQVTQMGQEVILRCVPISNHLYFYWYRQILGQKVEFLVSFYNNEISEKSEIFDDQFSVERPDGSNFTLKIRSTKLEDSAMYFCASRPTGRSSNGKLFFGSGTQLSVL.

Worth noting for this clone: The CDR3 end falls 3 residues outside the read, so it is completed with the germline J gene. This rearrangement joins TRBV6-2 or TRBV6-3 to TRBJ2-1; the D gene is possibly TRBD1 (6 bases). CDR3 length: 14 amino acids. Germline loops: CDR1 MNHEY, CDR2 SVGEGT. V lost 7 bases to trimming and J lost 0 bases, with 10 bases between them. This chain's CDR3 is CASITGSSYNEQFF. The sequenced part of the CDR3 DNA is TGTGCCAGCATTACAGGGAGCTCCTACAATGAG.

The covered CDR3 bases are TGCAGTGCTCCCGGACAGAAATTGTACAATGAG. This encodes CSAPGQKLYNE. The full CDR3 reads CSAPGQKLYNEQFF. The chain combines TRBV20-1 with TRBJ2-1; weak D call: TRBD1 (6 bases). The read terminates 3 residues ahead of where the CDR3 ends, so the germline J gene completes it. V lost 5 bases, J lost 4 bases, and 15 bases lay in between. The germline V gene encodes CDR1 DFQATT and CDR2 SNEGSKA (reference sequence). The length of the CDR3 is 14 residues.

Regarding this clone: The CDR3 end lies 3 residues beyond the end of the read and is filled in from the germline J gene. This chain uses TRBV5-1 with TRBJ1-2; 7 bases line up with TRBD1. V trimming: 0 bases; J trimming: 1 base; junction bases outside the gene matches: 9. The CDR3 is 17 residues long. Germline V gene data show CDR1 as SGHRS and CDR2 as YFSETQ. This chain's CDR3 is CASSLEGGAELNYGYTF. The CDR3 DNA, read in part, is TGCGCCAGCAGCTTGGAAGGGGGCGCCGAACTTAACTATGGC.

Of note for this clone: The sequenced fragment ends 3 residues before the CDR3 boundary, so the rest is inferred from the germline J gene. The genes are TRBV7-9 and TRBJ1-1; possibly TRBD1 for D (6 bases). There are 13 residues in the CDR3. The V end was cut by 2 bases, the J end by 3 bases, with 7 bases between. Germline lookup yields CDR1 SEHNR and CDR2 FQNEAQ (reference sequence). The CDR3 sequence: CASSLTGYTEAFF. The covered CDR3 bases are TGTGCCAGCAGCTTAACAGGGTACACTGAA.

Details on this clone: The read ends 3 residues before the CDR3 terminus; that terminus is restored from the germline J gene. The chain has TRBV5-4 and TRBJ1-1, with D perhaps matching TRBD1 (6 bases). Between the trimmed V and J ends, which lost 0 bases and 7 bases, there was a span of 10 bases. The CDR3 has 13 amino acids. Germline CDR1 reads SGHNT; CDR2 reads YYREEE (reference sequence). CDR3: CASSLDRVGEAFF. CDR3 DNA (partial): TGTGCCAGCAGCTTGGACAGGGTGGGTGAA.

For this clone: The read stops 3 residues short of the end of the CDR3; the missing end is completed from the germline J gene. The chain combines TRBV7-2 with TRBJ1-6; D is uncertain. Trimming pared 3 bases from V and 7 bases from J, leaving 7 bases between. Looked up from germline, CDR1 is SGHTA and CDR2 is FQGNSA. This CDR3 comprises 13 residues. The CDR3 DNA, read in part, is TGTGCCAGCAGCTTGGCGGTGAATTCACCC. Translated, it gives CASSLAVNSP. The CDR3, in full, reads CASSLAVNSPLHF.

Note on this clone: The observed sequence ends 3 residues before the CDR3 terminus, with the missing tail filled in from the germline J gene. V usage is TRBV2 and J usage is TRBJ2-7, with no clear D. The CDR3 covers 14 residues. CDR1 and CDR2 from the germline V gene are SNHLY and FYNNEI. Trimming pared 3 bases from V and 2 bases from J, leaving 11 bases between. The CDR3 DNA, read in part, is TGTGCCAGCAGTGAGTTAGTTTCAACCTACGAG. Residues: CASSELVSTYE. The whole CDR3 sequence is CASSELVSTYEQYF.

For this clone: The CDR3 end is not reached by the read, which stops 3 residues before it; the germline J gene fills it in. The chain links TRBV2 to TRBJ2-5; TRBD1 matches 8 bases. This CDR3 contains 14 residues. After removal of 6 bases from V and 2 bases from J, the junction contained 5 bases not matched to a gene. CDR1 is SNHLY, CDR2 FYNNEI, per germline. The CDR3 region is CASSRDRQQETQYF. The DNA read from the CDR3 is TGTGCCAGCAGCCGGGACAGGCAACAAGAGACC. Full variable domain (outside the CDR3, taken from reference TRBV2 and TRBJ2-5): EPEVTQTPSHQVTQMGQEVILRCVPISNHLYFYWYRQILGQKVEFLVSFYNNEISEKSEIFDDQFSVERPDGSNFTLKIRSTKLEDSAMYFCASSRDRQQETQYFGPGTRLLVL.

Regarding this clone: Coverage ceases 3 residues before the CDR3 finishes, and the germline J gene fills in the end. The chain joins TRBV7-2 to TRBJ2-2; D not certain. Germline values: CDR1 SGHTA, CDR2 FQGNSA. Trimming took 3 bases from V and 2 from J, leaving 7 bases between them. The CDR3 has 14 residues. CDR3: CASSLRQNTGELFF. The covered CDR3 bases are TGTGCCAGCAGCTTGAGACAAAACACCGGGGAG.

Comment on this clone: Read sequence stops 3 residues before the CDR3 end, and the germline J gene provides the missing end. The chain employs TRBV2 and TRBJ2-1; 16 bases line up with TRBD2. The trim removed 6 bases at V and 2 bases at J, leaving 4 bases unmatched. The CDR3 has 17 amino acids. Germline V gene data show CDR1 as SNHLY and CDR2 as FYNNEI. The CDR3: CASRGTSGRATYNEQFF. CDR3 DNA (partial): TGTGCCAGCAGAGGGACTAGCGGGAGGGCCACCTACAATGAG.

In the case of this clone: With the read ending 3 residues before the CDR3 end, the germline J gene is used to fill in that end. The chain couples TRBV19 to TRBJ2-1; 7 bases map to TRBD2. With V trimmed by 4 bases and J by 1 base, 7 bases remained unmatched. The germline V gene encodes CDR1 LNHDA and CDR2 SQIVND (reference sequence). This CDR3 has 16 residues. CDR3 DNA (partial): TGTGCCAGTAGTACCCGGCTAGCGGCTTCCTACAATGAG. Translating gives CASSTRLAASYNE. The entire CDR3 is CASSTRLAASYNEQFF.

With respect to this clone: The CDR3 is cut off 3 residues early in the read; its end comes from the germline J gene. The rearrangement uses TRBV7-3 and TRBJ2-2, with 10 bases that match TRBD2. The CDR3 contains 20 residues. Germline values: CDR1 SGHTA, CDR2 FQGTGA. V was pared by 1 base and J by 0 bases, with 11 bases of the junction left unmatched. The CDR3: CASSLNRASGTSANTGELFF. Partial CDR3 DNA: TGTGCCAGCAGCTTAAACAGGGCTAGCGGGACTAGCGCGAACACCGGGGAG. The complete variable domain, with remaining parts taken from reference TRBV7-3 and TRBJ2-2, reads GAGVSQTPSNKVTEKGKYVELRCDPISGHTALYWYRQSLGQGPEFLIYFQGTGAADDSGLPNDRFFAVRPEGSVSTLKIQRTERGDSAVYLCASSLNRASGTSANTGELFFGEGSRLTVL.

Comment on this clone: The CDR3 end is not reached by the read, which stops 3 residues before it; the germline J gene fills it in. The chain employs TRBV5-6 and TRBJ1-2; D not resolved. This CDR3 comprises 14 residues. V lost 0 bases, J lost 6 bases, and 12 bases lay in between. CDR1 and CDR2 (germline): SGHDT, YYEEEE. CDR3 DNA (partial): TGTGCCAGCAGCTTGGGGCAGGCACCAAATGGC. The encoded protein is CASSLGQAPNG. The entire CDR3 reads CASSLGQAPNGYTF.

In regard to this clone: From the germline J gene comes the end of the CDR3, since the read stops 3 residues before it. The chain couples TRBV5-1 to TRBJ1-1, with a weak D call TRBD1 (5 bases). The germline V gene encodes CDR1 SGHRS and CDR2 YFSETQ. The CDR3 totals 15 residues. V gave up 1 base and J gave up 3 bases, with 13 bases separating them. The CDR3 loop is CASSLSGTGDTEAFF. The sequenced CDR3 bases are TGCGCCAGCAGCTTGTCGGGCACGGGGGACACTGAA.

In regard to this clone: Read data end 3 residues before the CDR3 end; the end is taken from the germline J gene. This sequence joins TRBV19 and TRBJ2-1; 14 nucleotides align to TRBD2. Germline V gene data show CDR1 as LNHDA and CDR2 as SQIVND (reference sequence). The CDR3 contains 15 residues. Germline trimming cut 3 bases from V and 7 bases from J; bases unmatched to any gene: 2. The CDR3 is CASSIGLAGGNEQFF. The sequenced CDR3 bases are TGTGCCAGTAGTATCGGACTAGCGGGAGGAAATGAG.

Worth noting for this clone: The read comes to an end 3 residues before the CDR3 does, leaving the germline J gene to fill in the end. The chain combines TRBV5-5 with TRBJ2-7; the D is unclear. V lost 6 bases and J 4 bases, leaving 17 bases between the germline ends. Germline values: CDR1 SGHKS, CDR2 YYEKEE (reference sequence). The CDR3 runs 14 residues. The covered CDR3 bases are TGTGCCAGCACCCGCGCCCCGCCCCTTTACGAG. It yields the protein CASTRAPPLYE. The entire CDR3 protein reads CASTRAPPLYEQYF. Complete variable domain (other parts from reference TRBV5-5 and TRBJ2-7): DAGVTQSPTHLIKTRGQQVTLRCSPISGHKSVSWYQQVLGQGPQFIFQYYEKEERGRGNFPDRFSARQFPNYSSELNVNALLLGDSALYLCASTRAPPLYEQYFGPGTRLTVT.

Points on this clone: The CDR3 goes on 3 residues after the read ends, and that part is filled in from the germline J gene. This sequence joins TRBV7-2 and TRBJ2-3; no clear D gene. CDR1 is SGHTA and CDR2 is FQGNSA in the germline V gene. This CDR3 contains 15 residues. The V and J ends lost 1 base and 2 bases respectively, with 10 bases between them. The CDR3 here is CASSLVGSDTDTQYF. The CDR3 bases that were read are TGTGCCAGCAGCTTAGTAGGGTCAGACACAGATACG.

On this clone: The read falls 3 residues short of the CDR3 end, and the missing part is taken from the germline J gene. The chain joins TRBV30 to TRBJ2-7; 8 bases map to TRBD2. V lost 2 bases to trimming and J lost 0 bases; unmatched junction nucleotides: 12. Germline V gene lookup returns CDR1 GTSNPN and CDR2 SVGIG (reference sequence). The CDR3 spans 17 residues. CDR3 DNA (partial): TGTGCCTGGAGTACTGTTAGCGGGAAAAAAGGCTCCTACGAG. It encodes CAWSTVSGKKGSYE. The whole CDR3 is CAWSTVSGKKGSYEQYF.

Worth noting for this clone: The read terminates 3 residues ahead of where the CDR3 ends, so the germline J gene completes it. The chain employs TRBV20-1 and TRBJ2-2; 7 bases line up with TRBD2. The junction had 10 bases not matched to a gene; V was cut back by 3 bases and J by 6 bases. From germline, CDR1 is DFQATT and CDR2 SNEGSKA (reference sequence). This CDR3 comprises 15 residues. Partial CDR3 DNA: TGCAGTGCTAGCCCCGGTGCGGGGAGGGCCGGGGAG. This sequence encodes CSASPGAGRAGE. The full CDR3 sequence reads CSASPGAGRAGELFF.

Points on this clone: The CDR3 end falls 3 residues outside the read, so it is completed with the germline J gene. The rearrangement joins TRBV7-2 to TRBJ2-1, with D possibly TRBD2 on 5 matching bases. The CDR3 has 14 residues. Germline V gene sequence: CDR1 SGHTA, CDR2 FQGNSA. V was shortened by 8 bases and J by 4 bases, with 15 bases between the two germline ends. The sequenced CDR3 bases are TGTGCCAGCGGCGGAGCGGATTTTTACAATGAG. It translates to CASGGADFYNE. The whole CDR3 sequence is CASGGADFYNEQFF.

The CDR3 spells CASSGTSSYEQYF. The covered CDR3 bases are TGTGCCAGCTCGGGGACTAGCAGCTACGAG. The chain is built from TRBV18 and TRBJ2-7, with 9 bases identical to TRBD2. The CDR3 end lies 3 residues beyond the end of the read and is filled in from the germline J gene. The germline CDR1 and CDR2 sequences are KGHSH and LQKENI. V lost 6 bases, J lost 3 bases, and 3 bases stayed unmatched. CDR3 size: 13 residues.

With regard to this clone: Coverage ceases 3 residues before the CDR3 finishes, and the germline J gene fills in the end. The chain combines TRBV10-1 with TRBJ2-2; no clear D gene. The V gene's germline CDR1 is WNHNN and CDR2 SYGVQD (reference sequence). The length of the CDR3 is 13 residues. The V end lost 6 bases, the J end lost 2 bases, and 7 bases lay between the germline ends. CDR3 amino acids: CASRFSNTGELFF. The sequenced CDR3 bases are TGCGCCAGCAGATTTTCAAACACCGGGGAG.

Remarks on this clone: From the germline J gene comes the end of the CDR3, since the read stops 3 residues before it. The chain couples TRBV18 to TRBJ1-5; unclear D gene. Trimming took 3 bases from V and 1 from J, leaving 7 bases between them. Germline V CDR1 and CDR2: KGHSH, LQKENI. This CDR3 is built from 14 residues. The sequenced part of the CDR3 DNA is TGTGCCAGCTCACCCGGAGGGAGCAATCAGCCC. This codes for CASSPGGSNQP. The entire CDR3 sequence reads CASSPGGSNQPQHF.

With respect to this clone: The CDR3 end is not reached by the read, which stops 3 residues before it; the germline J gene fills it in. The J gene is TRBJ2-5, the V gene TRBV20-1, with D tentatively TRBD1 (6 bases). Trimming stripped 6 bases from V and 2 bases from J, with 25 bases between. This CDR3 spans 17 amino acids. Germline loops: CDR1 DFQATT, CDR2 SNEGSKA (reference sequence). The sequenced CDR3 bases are TGCAGTGCAACGGGGACCCGCCTTGTCGGGACACAAGAGACC. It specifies CSATGTRLVGTQET. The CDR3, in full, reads CSATGTRLVGTQETQYF.